This TCR beta chain was recorded in a study of T cell repertoires in cytomegalovirus infection (dated by TCRdb to between 2017 and 2020). Some background on the complete study: Alongside well-studied HLA-B-restricted epitopes, the peptide stimulations were aimed at recently identified HLA-C-restricted CMV epitopes, whose presentation resists viral immunomodulation. Donor HLA type was relevant to the analysis, as public TCR beta signatures indicated carriage of CMV infection together with the matching HLA type. On the study overall, not on this receptor specifically: The ex vivo response was dominated by HLA-C-restricted CMV-specific TCR beta clonotypes, which also provided the single most frequent clonotype in two of eight donors. Cumulative frequency of public TCR beta family members discriminated carriers of CMV infection plus the relevant HLA type in this cohort and an independent approximately 340-donor cohort.

The treatment or condition label on this specimen signifies: in vitro stimulation with specific CMV peptide epitopes to enrich CMV-specific T cells. The sequencing machine was an Illumina HiSeq 1500. The public reads were run again by TCRdb, first through fastp at Q25 and then through MiXCR, and only productive beta chains were kept. Identical CDR3 proteins give one entry, which carries the most common genes and DNA. The sample data list roughly 990,000 distinct CDR3 sequences, and roughly 30% of these were observed just once. The top ten hold about an eighth of the sample. Trimming removed 3 bases from V and 6 bases from J, leaving 7 bases between the germline ends. Measured from the cysteine to the phenylalanine, the CDR3 is 12 residues long. Only the CDR3 portion is preserved as DNA: 36 bases, with reading frame beginning at the first base. The germline V gene provides CDR1 SGHVS and CDR2 FNYEAQ.

On this clonotype itself: The target of this receptor is not known. No per-base quality is available; no much larger clone lies one base away.

The clonotype comes from a human donor in good health (CMV status not recorded). Some clones in this sample may be carry-over from other donors' samples. Recombination linked TRBV7-6 to TRBJ2-3; there is no confident call for the D gene. Sequencing was performed on cultured CD8+ T cells from PBMCs, taken from culture after CMV antigen stimulation. Here is the DNA: TGTGCCAGCAGCTTTGATCTCGATACGCAGTATTTT. It is translated as CASSFDLDTQYF.